This T cell receptor (beta chain) was sequenced in a study of T cell responses to AZD1222 COVID-19 vaccine. General study results and limits: Baseline testing showed seropositivity in only six or seven AZD1222 recipients. A reported finding is that nearly half of spike-specific TCRs target unmutated variant regions. Dominant CD4 TCR responses targeted spike regions 160-218 and 743-854. White British donors predominated, females outnumbered males, and clonal diversity was possibly underestimated.

With respect to this clone: Its antigen is undetermined. The junction differs from germline at one of its ends, possibly a read error.

The CDR3 length is 16 residues. Germline V gene data show CDR1 as MNHEY and CDR2 as SVGAGI. Some clones are missing from TCRdb's copy, which holds only in-frame ones; the method was immunoSEQ multiplex PCR. Of 140,000 to 150,000 clones detected, 88% appear once; the ten largest clones hold under 5.5%. Sample: peripheral blood, taken 28 days after the second dose of the MenACWY control vaccine. V usage is TRBV6-5 and J usage is TRBJ1-1; 9 bases match TRBD1. The TCR originated in an adult who received the MenACWY meningococcal vaccine as a control. Written as DNA, the CDR3 is TGTGCCAGCAGCTACTGGCCGGGACAGGGTTTCACTGAAGCTTTCTTT. Protein product: CASSYWPGQGFTEAFF.